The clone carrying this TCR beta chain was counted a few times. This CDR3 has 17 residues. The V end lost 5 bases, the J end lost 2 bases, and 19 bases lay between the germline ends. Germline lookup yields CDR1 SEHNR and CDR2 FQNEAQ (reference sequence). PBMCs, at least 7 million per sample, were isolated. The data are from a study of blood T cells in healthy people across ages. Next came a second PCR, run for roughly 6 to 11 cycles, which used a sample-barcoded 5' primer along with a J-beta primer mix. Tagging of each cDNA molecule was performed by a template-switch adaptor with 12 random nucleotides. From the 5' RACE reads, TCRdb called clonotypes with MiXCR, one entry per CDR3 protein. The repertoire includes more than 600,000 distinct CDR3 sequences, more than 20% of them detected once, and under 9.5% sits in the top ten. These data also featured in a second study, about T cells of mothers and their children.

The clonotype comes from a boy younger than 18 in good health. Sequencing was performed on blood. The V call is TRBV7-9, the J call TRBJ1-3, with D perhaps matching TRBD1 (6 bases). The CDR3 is CASSTRDNEGAGNTIYF. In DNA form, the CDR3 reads TGTGCCAGCAGCACCCGGGACAACGAAGGGGCTGGAAACACCATATATTTT. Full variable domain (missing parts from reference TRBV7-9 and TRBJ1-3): DTGVSQNPRHKITKRGQNVTFRCDPISEHNRLYWYRQTLGQGPEFLTYFQNEAQLEKSRLLSDRFSAERPKGSFSTLEIQRTEQGDSAMYLCASSTRDNEGAGNTIYFGEGSWLTVV.